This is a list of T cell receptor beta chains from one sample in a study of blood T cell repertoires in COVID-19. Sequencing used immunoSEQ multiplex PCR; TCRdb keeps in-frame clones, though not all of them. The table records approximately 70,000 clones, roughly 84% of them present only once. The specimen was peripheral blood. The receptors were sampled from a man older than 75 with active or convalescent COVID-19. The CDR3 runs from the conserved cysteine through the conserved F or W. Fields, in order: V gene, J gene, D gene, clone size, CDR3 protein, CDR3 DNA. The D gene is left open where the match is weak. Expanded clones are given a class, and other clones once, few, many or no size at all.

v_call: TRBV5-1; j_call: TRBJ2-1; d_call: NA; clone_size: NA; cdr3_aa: CASSPTTGSSYNEQFF; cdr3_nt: TGCGCCAGCAGTCCCACCACAGGGAGCTCCTACAATGAGCAGTTCTTC
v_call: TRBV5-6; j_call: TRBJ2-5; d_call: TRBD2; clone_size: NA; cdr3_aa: CASSLRSYPGGETQYF; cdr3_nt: TGTGCCAGCAGCTTAAGAAGCTACCCGGGGGGAGAGACCCAGTACTTC
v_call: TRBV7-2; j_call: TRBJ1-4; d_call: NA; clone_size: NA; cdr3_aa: CASSLGRLPQKLFF; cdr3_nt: TGTGCCAGCAGCCTCGGAAGACTACCCCAAAAACTGTTTTTT
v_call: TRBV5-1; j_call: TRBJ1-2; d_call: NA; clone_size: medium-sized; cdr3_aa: CASSLVGGDYGYTF; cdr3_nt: TGCGCCAGCAGCTTGGTCGGGGGTGACTATGGCTACACCTTC
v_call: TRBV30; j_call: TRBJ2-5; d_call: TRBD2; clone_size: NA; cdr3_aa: CAWSVGLAGAETQYF; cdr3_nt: TGTGCCTGGAGTGTAGGCCTAGCGGGAGCAGAGACCCAGTACTTC
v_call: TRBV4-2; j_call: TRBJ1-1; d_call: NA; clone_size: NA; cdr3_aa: CASSQSFGDTEAFF; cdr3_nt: TGTGCCAGCAGCCAATCCTTCGGGGACACTGAAGCTTTCTTT
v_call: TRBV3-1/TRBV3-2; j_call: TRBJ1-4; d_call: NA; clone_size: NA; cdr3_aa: CASSHPGAGEKLFF; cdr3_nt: TGTGCCAGCAGCCACCCAGGGGCCGGGGAAAAACTGTTTTTT
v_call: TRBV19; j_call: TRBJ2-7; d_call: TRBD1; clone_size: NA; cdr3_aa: CASRPSWTGAYEQYF; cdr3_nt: TGTGCCAGTAGACCATCCTGGACAGGGGCCTACGAGCAGTACTTC
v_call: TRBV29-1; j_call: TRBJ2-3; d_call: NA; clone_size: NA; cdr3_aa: CSVETNGISTDTQYF; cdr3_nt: TGCAGCGTTGAGACTAACGGTATTAGCACAGATACGCAGTATTTT
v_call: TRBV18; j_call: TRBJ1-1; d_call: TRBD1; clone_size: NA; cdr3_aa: CASSPRDRGVTFTEAFF; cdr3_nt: TGTGCCAGCTCACCGAGGGACAGGGGAGTTACCTTCACTGAAGCTTTCTTT
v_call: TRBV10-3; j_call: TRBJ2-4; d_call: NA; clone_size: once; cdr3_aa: CAIRGGEGAKNIQYF; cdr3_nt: TGTGCCATCAGGGGGGGTGAGGGAGCCAAAAACATTCAGTACTTC
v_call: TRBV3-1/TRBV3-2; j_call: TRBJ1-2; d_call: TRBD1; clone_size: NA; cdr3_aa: CASSSGTGFGYTF; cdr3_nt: TGTGCCAGCAGCTCCGGGACAGGGTTTGGCTACACCTTC
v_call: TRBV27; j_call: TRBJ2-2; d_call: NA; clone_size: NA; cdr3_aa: CADKPPPNTGELFF; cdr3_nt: TGTGCCGACAAACCTCCTCCGAACACCGGGGAGCTGTTTTTT
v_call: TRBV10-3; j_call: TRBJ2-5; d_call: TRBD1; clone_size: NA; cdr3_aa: CAISRDRVGETQYF; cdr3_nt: TGTGCCATCAGCCGGGACAGGGTGGGAGAGACCCAGTACTTC
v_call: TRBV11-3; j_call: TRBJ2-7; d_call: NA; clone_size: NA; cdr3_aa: CASSPGLANDEQYF; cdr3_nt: TGTGCCAGCAGCCCCGGGCTAGCGAACGACGAGCAGTACTTC
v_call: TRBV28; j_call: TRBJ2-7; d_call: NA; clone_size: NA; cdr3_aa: CASSLYRSNEQYF; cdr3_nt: TGTGCCAGCAGTTTATACAGGTCCAACGAGCAGTACTTC
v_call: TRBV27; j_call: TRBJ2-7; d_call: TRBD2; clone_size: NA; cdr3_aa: CASSWAAGAPYEQYF; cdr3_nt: TGTGCCAGCAGTTGGGCAGCGGGGGCCCCCTACGAGCAGTACTTC
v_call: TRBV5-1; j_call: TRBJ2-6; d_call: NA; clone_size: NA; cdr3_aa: CASSVHWSGANVLTF; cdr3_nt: TGCGCCAGCAGCGTGCACTGGTCCGGGGCCAACGTCCTGACTTTC